This entry features one TCR beta chain sequence. Antigen specificity is unknown. The sample originates from a study of cytotoxic CD8 clonotypes in ibrutinib-treated CLL. Whole-study context: The group held more than 10 relapsed/refractory and around 15 treatment-naive patients, with 17 to 18 IGHV unmutated. Sequenced samples delivered averages of roughly 260,000 productive templates and around 90,000 productive rearrangements. Broader study findings: Collection times varied between progressing and sustained-remission patients. Exceeding age-matched healthy donors, baseline clonality also tracked the counts of circulating CD8+ T cells.

The data were produced by immunoSEQ multiplex PCR, yet TCRdb's version contains in-frame clones alone and is incomplete. The sample includes around 53,000 clones, 50% to 70% of them seen just once. Germline-derived CDR1 and CDR2 are ENHRY and SYGVKD. V lost 6 bases and J lost 2; bases outside the gene matches: 5. The CDR3 is made up of 15 amino acids. The TCR originated in a human donor with chronic lymphocytic leukemia. Source: PBMCs, taken at disease progression, from a patient treated with ibrutinib. The chain carries TRBV10-3 and TRBJ1-5, with 9 bases matching TRBD1. The DNA for the CDR3 is TGTGCCATCAGCCGGACAGGGGAGGGCAATCAGCCCCAGCATTTT. Its protein product is CAISRTGEGNQPQHF.